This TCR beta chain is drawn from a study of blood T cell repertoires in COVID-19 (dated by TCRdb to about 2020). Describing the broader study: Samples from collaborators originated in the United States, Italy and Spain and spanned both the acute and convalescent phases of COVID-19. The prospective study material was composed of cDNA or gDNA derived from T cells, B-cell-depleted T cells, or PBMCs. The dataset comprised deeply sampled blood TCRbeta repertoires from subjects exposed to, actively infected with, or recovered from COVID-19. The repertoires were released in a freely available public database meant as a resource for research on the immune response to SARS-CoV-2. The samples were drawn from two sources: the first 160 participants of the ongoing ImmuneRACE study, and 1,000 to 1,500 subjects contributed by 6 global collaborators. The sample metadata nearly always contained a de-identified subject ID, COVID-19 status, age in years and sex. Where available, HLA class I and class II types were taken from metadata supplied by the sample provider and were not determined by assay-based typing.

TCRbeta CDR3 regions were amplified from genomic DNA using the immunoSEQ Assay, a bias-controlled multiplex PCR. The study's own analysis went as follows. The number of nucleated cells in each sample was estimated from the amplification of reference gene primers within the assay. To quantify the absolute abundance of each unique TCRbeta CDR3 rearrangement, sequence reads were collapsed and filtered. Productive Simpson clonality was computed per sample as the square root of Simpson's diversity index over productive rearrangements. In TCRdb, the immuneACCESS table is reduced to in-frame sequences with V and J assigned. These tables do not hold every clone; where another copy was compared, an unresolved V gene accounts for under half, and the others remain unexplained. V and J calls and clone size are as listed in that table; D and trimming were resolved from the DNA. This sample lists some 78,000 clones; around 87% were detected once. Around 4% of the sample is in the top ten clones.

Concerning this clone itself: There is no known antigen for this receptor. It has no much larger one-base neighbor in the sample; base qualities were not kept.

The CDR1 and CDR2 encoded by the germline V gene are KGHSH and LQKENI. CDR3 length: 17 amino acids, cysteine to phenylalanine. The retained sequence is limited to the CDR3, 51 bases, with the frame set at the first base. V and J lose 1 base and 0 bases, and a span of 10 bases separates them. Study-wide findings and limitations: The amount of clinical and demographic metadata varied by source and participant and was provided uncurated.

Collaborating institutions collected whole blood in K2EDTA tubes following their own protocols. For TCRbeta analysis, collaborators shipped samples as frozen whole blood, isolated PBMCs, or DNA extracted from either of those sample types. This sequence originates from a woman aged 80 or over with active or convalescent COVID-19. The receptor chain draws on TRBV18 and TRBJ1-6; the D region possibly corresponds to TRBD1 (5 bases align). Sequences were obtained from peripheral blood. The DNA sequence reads TGTGCCAGCTCACCACAAGGACAAAGCTCCTATAATTCACCCCTCCACTTT. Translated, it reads CASSPQGQSSYNSPLHF.